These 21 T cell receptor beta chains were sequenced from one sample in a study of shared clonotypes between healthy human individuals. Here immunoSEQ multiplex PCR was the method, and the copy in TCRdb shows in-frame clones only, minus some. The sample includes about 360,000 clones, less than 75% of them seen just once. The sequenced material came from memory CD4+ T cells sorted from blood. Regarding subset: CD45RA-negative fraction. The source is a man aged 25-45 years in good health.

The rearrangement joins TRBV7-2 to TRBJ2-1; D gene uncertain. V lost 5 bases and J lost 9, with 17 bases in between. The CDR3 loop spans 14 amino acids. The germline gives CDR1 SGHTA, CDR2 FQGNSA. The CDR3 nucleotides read TGTGCCAGCAGCCTCATGTCCTGGGTAGGTGAGCAGTTCTTC. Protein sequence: CASSLMSWVGEQFF.

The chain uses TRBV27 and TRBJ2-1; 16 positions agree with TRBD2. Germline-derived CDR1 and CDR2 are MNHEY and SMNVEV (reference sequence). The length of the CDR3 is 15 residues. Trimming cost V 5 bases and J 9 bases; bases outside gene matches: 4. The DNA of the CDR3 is TGTGCCAGCAGTCTCGGGACTAGCGGGAGGGCTGAGCAGTTCTTC. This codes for CASSLGTSGRAEQFF.

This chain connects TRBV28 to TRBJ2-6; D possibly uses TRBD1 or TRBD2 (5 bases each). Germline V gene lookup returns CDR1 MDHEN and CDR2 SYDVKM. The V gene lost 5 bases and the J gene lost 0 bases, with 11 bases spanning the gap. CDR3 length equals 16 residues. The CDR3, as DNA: TGTGCCAGCAGTCCCTTGAGGGGCTCTGGGGCCAACGTCCTGACTTTC. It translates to CASSPLRGSGANVLTF.

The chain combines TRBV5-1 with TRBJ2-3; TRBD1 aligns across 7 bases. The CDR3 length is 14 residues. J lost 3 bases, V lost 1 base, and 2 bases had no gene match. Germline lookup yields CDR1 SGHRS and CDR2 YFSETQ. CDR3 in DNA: TGCGCCAGCAGCTTGCAGGGGGAAACAGATACGCAGTATTTT. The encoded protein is CASSLQGETDTQYF.

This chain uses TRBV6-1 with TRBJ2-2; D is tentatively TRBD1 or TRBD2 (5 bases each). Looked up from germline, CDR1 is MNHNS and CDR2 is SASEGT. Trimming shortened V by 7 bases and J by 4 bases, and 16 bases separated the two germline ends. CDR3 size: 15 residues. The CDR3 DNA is TGTGCCAGCACTACTCGGCAGGGAGTCACCGGGGAGCTGTTTTTT. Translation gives CASTTRQGVTGELFF.

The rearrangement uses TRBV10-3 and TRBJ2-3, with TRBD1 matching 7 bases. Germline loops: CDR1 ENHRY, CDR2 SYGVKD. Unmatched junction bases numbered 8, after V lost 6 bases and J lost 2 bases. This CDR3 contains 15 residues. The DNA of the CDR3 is TGTGCCATCAGGGACAAGACAGGGATCACAGATACGCAGTATTTT. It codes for CAIRDKTGITDTQYF.

This chain's CDR3 is CASSLDSSTSGRAYEQYF. Written as DNA, the CDR3 is TGTGCCAGCAGCTTAGATTCCAGTACTAGCGGGAGGGCCTACGAGCAGTACTTC. The chain links TRBV11-2 to TRBJ2-7; 13 bases agree with TRBD2. CDR1 SGHAT and CDR2 FQNNGV come from the germline V gene. Trimming cost V 0 bases and J 2 bases; bases outside gene matches: 7. The CDR3 has 18 amino acids.

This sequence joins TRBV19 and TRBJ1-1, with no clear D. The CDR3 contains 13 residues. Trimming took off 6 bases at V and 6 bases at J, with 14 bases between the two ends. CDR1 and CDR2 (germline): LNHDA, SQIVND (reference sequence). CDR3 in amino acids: CASSRTEWSEAFF. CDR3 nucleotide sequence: TGTGCCAGTAGCCGAACAGAATGGTCTGAAGCTTTCTTT.

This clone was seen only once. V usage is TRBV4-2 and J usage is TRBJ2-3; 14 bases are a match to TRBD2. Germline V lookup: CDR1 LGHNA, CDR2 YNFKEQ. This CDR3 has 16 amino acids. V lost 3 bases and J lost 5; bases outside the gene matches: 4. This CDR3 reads CASSQSGTSGRDTQYF. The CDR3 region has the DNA TGTGCCAGCAGCCAGTCCGGGACTAGCGGGAGAGATACGCAGTATTTT.

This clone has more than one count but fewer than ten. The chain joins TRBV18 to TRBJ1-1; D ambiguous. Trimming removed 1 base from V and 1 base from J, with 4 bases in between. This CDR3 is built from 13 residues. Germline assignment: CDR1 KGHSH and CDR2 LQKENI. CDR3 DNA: TGTGCCAGCTCACCACGGGGGAACACTGAAGCTTTCTTT. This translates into CASSPRGNTEAFF.

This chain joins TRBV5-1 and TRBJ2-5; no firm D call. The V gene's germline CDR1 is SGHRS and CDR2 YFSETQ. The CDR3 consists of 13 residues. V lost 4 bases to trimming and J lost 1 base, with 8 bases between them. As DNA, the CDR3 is TGCGCCAGCAGCCCCGGAACCCAAGAGACCCAGTACTTC. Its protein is CASSPGTQETQYF.

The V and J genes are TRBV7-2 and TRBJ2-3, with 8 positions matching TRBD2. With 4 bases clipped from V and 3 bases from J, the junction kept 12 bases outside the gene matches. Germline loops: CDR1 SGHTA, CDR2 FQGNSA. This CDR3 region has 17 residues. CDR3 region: CASSSQRGGLGTDTQYF. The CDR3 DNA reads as TGTGCCAGCAGCTCTCAACGCGGGGGACTAGGAACAGATACGCAGTATTTT. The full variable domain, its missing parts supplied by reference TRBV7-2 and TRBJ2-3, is GAGVSQSPSNKVTEKGKDVELRCDPISGHTALYWYRQSLGQGLEFLIYFQGNSAPDKSGLPSDRFSAERTGGSVSTLTIQRTQQEDSAVYLCASSSQRGGLGTDTQYFGPGTRLTVL.

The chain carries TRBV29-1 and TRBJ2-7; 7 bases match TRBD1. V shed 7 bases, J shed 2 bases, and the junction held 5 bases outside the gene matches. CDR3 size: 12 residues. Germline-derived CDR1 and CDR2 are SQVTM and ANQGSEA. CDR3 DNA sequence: TGCAGCGCTCTGACAGGGCCCTACGAGCAGTACTTC. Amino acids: CSALTGPYEQYF.

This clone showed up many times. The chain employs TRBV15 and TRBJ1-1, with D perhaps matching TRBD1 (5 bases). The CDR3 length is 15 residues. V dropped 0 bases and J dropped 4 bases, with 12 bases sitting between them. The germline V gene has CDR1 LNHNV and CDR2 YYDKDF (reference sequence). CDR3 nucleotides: TGTGCCACCAGCAGAGATAGACATGGGGGCACTGAAGCTTTCTTT. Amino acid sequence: CATSRDRHGGTEAFF.

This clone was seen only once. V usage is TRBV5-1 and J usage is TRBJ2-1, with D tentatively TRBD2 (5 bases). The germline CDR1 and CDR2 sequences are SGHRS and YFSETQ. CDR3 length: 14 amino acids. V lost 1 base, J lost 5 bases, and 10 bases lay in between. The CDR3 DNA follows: TGCGCCAGCAGCTTGACCGGGATCAACAATGAGCAGTTCTTC. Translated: CASSLTGINNEQFF.

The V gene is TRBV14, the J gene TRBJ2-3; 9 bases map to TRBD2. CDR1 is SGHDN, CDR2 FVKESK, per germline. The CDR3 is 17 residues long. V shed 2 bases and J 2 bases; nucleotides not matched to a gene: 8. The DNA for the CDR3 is TGTGCCAGCAGCCAACGCGTAACTAGCGGGCTCACAGATACGCAGTATTTT. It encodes CASSQRVTSGLTDTQYF.

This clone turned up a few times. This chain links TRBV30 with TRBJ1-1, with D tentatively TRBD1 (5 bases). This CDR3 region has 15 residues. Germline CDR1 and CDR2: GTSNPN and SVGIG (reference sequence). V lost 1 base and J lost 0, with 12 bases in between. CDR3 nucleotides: TGTGCCTGGAGTGATACGGGACGGATGAACACTGAAGCTTTCTTT. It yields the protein CAWSDTGRMNTEAFF.

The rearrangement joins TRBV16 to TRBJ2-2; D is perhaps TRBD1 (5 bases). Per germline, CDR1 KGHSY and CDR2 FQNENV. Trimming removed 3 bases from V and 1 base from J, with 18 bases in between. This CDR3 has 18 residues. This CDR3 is CASSHSSLSTENTGELFF. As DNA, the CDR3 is TGTGCCAGCAGCCATTCCAGTTTATCGACAGAGAACACCGGGGAGCTGTTTTTT.

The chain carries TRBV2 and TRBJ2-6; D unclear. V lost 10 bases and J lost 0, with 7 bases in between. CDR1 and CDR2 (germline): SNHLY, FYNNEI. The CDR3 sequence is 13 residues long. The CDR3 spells CATAASGANVLTF. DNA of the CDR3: TGTGCCACCGCCGCCTCTGGGGCCAACGTCCTGACTTTC.

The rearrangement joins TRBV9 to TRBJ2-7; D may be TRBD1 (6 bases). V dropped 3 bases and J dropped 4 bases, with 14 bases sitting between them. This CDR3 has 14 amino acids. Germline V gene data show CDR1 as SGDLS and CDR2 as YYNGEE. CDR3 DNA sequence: TGTGCCAGCAGCGCCACAGGGTTAGGGTACGAGCAGTACTTC. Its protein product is CASSATGLGYEQYF.

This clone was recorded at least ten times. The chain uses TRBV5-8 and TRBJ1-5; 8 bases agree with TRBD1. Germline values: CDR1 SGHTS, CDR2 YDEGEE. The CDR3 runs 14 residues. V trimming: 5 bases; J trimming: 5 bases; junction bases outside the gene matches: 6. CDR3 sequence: CASSGGQGYQPQHF. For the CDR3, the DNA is TGTGCCAGCAGTGGAGGACAGGGATATCAGCCCCAGCATTTT.